This TCR beta chain stems from a study of T cell changes during pregnancy in multiple sclerosis. The CDR3 covers 15 residues. The V and J ends lost 5 bases and 1 base respectively, with 14 bases between them. Germline values: CDR1 MNHEY, CDR2 SMNVEV (reference sequence). Using immunoSEQ multiplex PCR, the repertoire was profiled, and TCRdb retains in-frame clones only, with some absent. The sample carries 35,000 to 50,000 clones, 85% to 90% recorded once. The source of this sequence is a female donor in good health, enrolled as a control in a pregnancy study. V is TRBV27 and J is TRBJ1-2; D gene uncertain. Specimen: peripheral blood, collected in the second trimester of pregnancy. The DNA of the CDR3 is TGTGCCAGCAGTATCTCCCCCAGCGTTAACTATGGCTACACCTTC. This encodes CASSISPSVNYGYTF.